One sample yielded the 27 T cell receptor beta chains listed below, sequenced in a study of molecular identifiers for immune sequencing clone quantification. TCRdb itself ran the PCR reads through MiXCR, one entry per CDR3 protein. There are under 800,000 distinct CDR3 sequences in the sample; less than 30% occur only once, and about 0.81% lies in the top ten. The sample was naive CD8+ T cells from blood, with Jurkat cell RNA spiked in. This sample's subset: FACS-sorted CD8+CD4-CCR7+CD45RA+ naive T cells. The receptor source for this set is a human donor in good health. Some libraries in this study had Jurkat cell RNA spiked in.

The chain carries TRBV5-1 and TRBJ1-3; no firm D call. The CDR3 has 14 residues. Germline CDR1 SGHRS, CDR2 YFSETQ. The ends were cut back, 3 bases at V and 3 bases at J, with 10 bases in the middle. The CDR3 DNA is TGCGCCAGCAGCTCGGAGTCGGATGGAAACACCATATATTTT. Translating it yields CASSSESDGNTIYF.

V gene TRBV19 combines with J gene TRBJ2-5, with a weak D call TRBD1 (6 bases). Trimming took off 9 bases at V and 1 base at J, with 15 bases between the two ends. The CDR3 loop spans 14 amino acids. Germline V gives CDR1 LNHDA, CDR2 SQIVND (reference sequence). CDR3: CASQGFGAQETQYF. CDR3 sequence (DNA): TGTGCCAGCCAGGGGTTCGGGGCCCAAGAGACCCAGTACTTC.

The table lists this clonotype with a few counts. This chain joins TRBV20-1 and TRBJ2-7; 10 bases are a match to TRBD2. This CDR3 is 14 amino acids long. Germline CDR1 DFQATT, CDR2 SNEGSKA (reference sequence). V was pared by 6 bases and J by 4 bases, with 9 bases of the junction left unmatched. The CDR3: CSAKSSGSGYEQYF. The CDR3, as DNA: TGCAGTGCCAAATCTAGCGGGAGTGGTTACGAGCAGTACTTC.

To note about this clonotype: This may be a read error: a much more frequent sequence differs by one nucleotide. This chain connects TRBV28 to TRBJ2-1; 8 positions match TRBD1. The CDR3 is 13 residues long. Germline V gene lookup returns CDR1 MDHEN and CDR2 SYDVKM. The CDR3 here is CAGSPWTGSEQFF. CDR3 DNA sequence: TGTGCCGGCAGTCCCTGGACAGGGAGTGAGCAGTTCTTC.

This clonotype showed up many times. The DNA for the CDR3 is TGTGCCAGCAGTTTGTTCCAGGGGGCTTACGAGCAGTACTTC. This sequence encodes CASSLFQGAYEQYF. V is TRBV27 and J is TRBJ2-7, with TRBD1 matching 8 bases. The germline CDR1 and CDR2 sequences are MNHEY and SMNVEV (reference sequence). The CDR3 covers 14 residues. With 3 bases clipped from V and 4 bases from J, the junction kept 5 bases outside the gene matches.

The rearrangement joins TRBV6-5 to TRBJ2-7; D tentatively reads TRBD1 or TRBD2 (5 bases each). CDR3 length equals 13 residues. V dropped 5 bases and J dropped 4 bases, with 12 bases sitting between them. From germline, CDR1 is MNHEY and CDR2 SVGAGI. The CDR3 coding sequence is TGTGCCAGCAGTCAGTCAGAGGGGTACGAGCAGTACTTC. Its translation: CASSQSEGYEQYF.

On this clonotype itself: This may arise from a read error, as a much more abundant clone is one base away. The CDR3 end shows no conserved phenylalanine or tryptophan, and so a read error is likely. The CDR3 protein is CASSLPTGVVTEAFI. In DNA form, the CDR3 reads TGTGCCAGCAGCTTGCCGACAGGGGTGGTCACTGAAGCTTTCATT. J is TRBJ1-1 and V is TRBV7-6; TRBD1 matches 8 bases. J lost 4 bases, V lost 3 bases, and 7 bases had no gene match. The CDR3 loop spans 15 amino acids. CDR1 is SGHVS and CDR2 is FNYEAQ in the germline V gene.

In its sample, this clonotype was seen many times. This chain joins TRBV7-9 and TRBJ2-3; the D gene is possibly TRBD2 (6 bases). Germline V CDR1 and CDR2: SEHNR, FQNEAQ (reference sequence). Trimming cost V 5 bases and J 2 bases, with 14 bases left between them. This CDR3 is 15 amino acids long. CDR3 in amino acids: CASSGGRIDTDTQYF. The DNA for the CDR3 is TGTGCCAGCAGCGGAGGGAGGATCGACACAGATACGCAGTATTTT.

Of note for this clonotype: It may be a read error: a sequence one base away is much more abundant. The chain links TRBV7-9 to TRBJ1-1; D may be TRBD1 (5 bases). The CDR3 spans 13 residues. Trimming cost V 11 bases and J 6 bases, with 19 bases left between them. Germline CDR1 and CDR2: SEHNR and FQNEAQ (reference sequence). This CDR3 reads CARRGTPRPEAFF. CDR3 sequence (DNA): TGTGCCCGTCGGGGGACGCCCCGACCTGAAGCTTTCTTT. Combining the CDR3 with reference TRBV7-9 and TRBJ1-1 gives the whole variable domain DTGVSQNPRHKITKRGQNVTFRCDPISEHNRLYWYRQTLGQGPEFLTYFQNEAQLEKSRLLSDRFSAERPKGSFSTLEIQRTEQGDSAMYLCARRGTPRPEAFFGQGTRLTVV.

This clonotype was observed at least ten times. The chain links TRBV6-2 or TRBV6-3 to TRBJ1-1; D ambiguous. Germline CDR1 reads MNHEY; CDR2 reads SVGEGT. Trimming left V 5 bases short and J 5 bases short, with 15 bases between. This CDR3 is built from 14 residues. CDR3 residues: CASSIFVGWTEAFF. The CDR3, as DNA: TGTGCCAGCAGTATCTTCGTTGGGTGGACTGAAGCTTTCTTT.

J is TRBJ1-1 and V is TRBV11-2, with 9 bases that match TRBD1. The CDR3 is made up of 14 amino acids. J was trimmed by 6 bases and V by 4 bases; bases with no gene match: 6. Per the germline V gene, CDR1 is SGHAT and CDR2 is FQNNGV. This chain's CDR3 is CASSYRTGDAEAFF. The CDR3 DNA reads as TGTGCCAGCAGCTACAGGACAGGGGACGCTGAAGCTTTCTTT.

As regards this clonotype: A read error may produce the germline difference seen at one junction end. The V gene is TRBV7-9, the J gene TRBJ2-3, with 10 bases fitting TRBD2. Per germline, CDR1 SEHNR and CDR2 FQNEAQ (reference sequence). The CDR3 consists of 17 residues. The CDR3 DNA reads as TGTGCCGGCAGCCCTCGTCGGGCTAGCGGGAGTTCAGATACGCAGTATTTT. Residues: CAGSPRRASGSSDTQYF.

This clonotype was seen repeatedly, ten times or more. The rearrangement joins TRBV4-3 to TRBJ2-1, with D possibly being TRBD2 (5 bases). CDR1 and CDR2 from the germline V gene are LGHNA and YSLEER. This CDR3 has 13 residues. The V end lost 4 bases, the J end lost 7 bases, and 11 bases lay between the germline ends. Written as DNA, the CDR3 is TGCGCCAGCAGCCTAGGACTTTGGAATGAGCAGTTCTTC. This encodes CASSLGLWNEQFF.

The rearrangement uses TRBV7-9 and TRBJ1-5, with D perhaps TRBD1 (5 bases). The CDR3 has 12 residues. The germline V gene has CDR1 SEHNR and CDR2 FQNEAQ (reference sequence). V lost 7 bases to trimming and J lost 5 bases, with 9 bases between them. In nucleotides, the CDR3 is TGTGCCAGCAAGGGAGGGGATCAGCCCCAGCATTTT. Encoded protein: CASKGGDQPQHF.

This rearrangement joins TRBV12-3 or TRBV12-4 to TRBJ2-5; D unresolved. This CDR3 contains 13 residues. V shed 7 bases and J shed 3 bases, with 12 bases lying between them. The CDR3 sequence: CASNSGMEETQYF. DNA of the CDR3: TGTGCCAGCAATTCGGGTATGGAAGAGACCCAGTACTTC.

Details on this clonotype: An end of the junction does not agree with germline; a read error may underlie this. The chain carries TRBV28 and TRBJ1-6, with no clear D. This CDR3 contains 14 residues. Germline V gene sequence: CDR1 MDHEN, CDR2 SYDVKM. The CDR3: CASSTHLLESPPHF. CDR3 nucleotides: TGTGCCAGCAGTACCCATCTGCTAGAATCGCCCCCCCACTTT.

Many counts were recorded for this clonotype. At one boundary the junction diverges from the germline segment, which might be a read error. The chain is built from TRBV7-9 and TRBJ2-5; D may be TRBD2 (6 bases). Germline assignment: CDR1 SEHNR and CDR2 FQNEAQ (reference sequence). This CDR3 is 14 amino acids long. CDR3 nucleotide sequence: TGTGCCAGCAACTTAGGAGGGATTCAAGAGACCCAGTACTTC. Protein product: CASNLGGIQETQYF.

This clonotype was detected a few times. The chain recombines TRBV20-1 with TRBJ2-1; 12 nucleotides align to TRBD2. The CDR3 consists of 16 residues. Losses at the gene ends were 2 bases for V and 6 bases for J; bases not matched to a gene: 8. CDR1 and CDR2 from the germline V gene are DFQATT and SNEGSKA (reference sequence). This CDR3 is CSARLPTSGSVNEQFF. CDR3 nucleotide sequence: TGCAGTGCTAGACTTCCGACTAGCGGGAGTGTCAATGAGCAGTTCTTC.

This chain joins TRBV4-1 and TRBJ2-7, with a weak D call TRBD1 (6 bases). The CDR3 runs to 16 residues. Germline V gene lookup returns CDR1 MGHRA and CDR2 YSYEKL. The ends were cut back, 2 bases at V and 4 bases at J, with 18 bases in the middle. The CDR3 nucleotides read TGCGCCAGCAGCCAAAGCCCGACAGGAGCCGTTTACGAGCAGTACTTC. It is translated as CASSQSPTGAVYEQYF.

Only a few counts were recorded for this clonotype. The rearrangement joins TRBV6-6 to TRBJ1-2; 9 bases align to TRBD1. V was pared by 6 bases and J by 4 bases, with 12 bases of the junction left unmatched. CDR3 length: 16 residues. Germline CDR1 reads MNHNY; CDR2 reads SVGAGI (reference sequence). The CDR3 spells CASSYAVQGAIYGYTF. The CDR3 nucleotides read TGTGCCAGCAGCTACGCCGTACAGGGGGCGATCTATGGCTACACCTTC.

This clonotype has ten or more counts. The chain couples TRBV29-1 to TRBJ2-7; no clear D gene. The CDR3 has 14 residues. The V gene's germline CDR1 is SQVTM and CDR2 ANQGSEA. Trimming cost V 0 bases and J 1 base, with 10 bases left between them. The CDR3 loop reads CSVEDRWGSYEQYF. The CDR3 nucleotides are TGCAGCGTTGAAGATAGGTGGGGATCCTACGAGCAGTACTTC.

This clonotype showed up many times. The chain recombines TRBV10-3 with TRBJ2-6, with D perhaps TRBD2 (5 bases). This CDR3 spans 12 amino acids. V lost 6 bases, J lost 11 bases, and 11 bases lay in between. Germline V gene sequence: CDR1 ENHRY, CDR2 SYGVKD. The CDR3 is CAISKAGDVLTF. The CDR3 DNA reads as TGTGCCATCAGCAAAGCCGGGGACGTCCTGACTTTC.

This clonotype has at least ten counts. CDR3 loop: CSVAGAEETQYF. CDR3 nucleotides: TGCAGCGTTGCCGGGGCAGAAGAGACCCAGTACTTC. V usage is TRBV29-1 and J usage is TRBJ2-5, with D perhaps given as TRBD1 or TRBD2 (5 bases each). The CDR3 spans 12 residues. Trimming stripped 4 bases from V and 3 bases from J, with 9 bases between. Germline loops: CDR1 SQVTM, CDR2 ANQGSEA.

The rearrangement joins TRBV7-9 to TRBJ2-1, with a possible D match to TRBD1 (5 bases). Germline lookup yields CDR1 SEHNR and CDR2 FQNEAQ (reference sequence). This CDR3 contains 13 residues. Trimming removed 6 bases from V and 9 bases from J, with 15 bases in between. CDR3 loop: CASSQGSFFEQFF. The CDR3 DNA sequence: TGTGCCAGCAGTCAGGGATCATTCTTTGAGCAGTTCTTC. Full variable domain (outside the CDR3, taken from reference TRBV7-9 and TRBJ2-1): DTGVSQNPRHKITKRGQNVTFRCDPISEHNRLYWYRQTLGQGPEFLTYFQNEAQLEKSRLLSDRFSAERPKGSFSTLEIQRTEQGDSAMYLCASSQGSFFEQFFGPGTRLTVL.

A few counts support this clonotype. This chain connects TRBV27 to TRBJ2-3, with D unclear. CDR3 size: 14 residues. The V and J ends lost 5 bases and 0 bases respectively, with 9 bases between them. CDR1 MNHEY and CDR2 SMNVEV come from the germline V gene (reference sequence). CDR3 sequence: CASSVIGSTDTQYF. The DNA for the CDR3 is TGTGCCAGCAGTGTCATCGGTAGCACAGATACGCAGTATTTT.

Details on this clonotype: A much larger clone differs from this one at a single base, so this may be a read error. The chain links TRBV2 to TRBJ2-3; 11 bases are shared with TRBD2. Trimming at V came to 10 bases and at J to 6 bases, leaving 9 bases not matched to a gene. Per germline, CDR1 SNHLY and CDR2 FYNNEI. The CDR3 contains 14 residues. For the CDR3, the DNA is TGTGCCAACACCATAGCGGGGGGGCTCGATACGCAGTATTTT. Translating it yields CANTIAGGLDTQYF.

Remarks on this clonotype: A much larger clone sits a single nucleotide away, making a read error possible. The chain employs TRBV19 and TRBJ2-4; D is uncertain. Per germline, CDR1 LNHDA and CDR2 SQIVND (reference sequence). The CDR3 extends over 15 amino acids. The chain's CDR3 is CASSIATRAKNIQCF. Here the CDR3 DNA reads TGTGCCAGTAGTATAGCGACACGGGCCAAAAACATTCAGTGCTTC.